The 24 T cell receptor beta chains reported below all come from one sample, sequenced in a study of shared clonotypes between healthy human individuals. The method was immunoSEQ multiplex PCR; TCRdb's version includes in-frame clones alone and lacks a portion of them. In the table there are fewer than 350,000 clones, roughly 84% of which are singletons. The sequencing input was memory CD8+ T cells sorted from blood. The sample's subset: CD45RO+ cells pooled with CCR7-negative TemRA cells. Source of these receptors: a man in his late teens or twenties in good health.

The chain couples TRBV2 to TRBJ1-2; D might be TRBD1 (5 bases). CDR1 is SNHLY, CDR2 FYNNEI, per germline. There are 15 residues in the CDR3. Trimming shortened V by 5 bases and J by 3 bases, and 16 bases separated the two germline ends. The CDR3 DNA reads as TGTGCCAGCAGTAAAACGGGACCGATCGACTATGGCTACACCTTC. This gives the protein CASSKTGPIDYGYTF.

The chain links TRBV30 to TRBJ2-7; D uncertain. CDR1 is GTSNPN, CDR2 SVGIG, per germline (reference sequence). The CDR3 contains 15 residues. The V gene lost 0 bases and the J gene lost 3 bases, with 15 bases spanning the gap. This CDR3 is CAWSVGPNSRYEQYF. CDR3 DNA: TGTGCCTGGAGTGTAGGGCCCAACTCGCGCTACGAGCAGTACTTC.

The chain combines TRBV4-1 with TRBJ1-2; D uncertain. The length of the CDR3 is 17 residues. The V and J ends lost 1 base and 4 bases respectively, with 19 bases between them. The germline V gene has CDR1 MGHRA and CDR2 YSYEKL. CDR3 DNA sequence: TGCGCCAGCAGCCAAGTTTATGAAACAGCCTTCCCCTATGGCTACACCTTC. Translating it yields CASSQVYETAFPYGYTF.

The rearrangement links TRBV6-1 to TRBJ1-2, with a tentative D call TRBD1 (5 bases). The CDR3 is made up of 17 amino acids. Germline CDR1 is MNHNS and CDR2 is SASEGT. Trimming pared 2 bases from V and 6 bases from J, leaving 22 bases between. CDR3 in DNA: TGTGCCAGCAGTGAATACCAGAAACAGGTGAGCTTTGATGGCTACACCTTC. It yields the protein CASSEYQKQVSFDGYTF.

V and J are TRBV5-6 and TRBJ1-3; 7 nucleotides align to TRBD1. V dropped 3 bases and J dropped 4; count of bases not matched to a gene: 4. The CDR3 is 14 residues long. The germline CDR1 and CDR2 sequences are SGHDT and YYEEEE. The DNA for the CDR3 is TGTGCCAGCAGCTGGGGGACAGTAGGAAACACCATATATTTT. This translates into CASSWGTVGNTIYF.

The J gene is TRBJ1-1, the V gene TRBV19; D gene unclear. Germline CDR1 reads LNHDA; CDR2 reads SQIVND (reference sequence). Trimming removed 1 base from V and 3 bases from J, with 15 bases in between. The CDR3 runs to 16 residues. CDR3 sequence reads: CASSIVPNGLDTEAFF. As DNA, the CDR3 is TGTGCCAGTAGTATAGTCCCCAATGGTTTGGACACTGAAGCTTTCTTT.

Here the CDR3 reads CASSQDLGTGELFF. DNA for the CDR3: TGCGCCAGCAGCCAAGATCTGGGAACCGGGGAGCTGTTTTTT. The rearrangement links TRBV4-1 to TRBJ2-2; D unresolved. The germline V gene has CDR1 MGHRA and CDR2 YSYEKL. The CDR3 spans 14 residues. Deletions cut 0 bases from V and 5 bases from J, with 7 bases between.

CDR3 amino acids: CASSSTSLGEQFF. The CDR3 DNA reads as TGTGCCAGCAGCAGTACTAGTTTAGGTGAGCAGTTCTTC. The chain is built from TRBV27 and TRBJ2-1; D might be TRBD2 (5 bases). Germline V gene data show CDR1 as MNHEY and CDR2 as SMNVEV (reference sequence). Trimming removed 6 bases at V and 9 bases at J, with 15 bases between. This CDR3 contains 13 residues.

CDR3 loop: CASSLRIDNEQFF. For the CDR3, the DNA is TGTGCCAGCAGCTTAAGAATTGACAATGAGCAGTTCTTC. V is TRBV13 and J is TRBJ2-1; no definite D call. CDR3 length equals 13 residues. V was pared by 2 bases and J by 5 bases, with 7 bases between. Germline V lookup: CDR1 PRHDT, CDR2 FYEKMQ (reference sequence).

This clone was seen a single time. The junction does not match germline at one end; this may be a read error. The gene calls are TRBV7-7 and TRBJ2-5, with D maybe TRBD2 (6 bases). This CDR3 spans 18 amino acids. CDR1 and CDR2 (germline): SSHAT, FNYEAQ (reference sequence). The CDR3 here is CASSLAEAGPMYQETQYF. Written as DNA, the CDR3 is TGTGCTAGCAGCTTAGCGGAAGCCGGGCCGATGTACCAAGAGACCCAGTACTTC.

This clone was detected once. The chain employs TRBV19 and TRBJ2-7, with 9 bases lining up with TRBD1. The CDR3 contains 15 residues. The germline CDR1 and CDR2 sequences are LNHDA and SQIVND (reference sequence). V trimming: 6 bases; J trimming: 5 bases; junction bases outside the gene matches: 11. Written as DNA, the CDR3 is TGTGCCAGTAGCCGCTCCGGACAGGGGTATAACGAGCAGTACTTC. It specifies CASSRSGQGYNEQYF. Using reference TRBV19 and TRBJ2-7 for the parts outside the CDR3, the full variable domain is DGGITQSPKYLFRKEGQNVTLSCEQNLNHDAMYWYRQDPGQGLRLIYYSQIVNDFQKGDIAEGYSVSREKKESFPLTVTSAQKNPTAFYLCASSRSGQGYNEQYFGPGTRLTVT.

The rearrangement uses TRBV4-1 and TRBJ2-7; 9 bases align to TRBD1. The CDR3 covers 15 residues. Germline V lookup: CDR1 MGHRA, CDR2 YSYEKL. The V gene end was trimmed by 3 bases and the J gene end by 3 bases; junction bases not matched to a gene: 6. The CDR3 DNA reads as TGCGCCAGCAGCCAGATACAGGGGGCCTACTACGAGCAGTACTTC. It yields the protein CASSQIQGAYYEQYF.

The V call is TRBV10-3, the J call TRBJ2-7; 10 bases line up with TRBD2. The germline CDR1 and CDR2 sequences are ENHRY and SYGVKD. V shed 2 bases and J 2 bases; nucleotides not matched to a gene: 6. CDR3 length equals 16 residues. The CDR3 region has the DNA TGTGCCATCAGTGAGAGACTAGCGGGTGCTGCCTACGAGCAGTACTTC. This gives the protein CAISERLAGAAYEQYF.

This chain uses TRBV21-1 with TRBJ2-5; the table's D call, TRBD1, was not checked against the DNA. TRBV21-1 is marked as a pseudogene. The CDR3 extends over 15 amino acids. CDR3 in DNA: TGTGCCAGCACCAAGTGTCGAGGGGGCCGGGAGACCCAGTACTTC. Its protein product is CASTKCRGGRETQYF.

Comments on this clone: This same CDR3 is encoded by further DNA sequences in the sample. This chain joins TRBV7-9 and TRBJ1-4, with no clear D. CDR3 size: 12 residues. Trimming removed 1 base from V and 8 bases from J, with 5 bases in between. The germline gives CDR1 SEHNR, CDR2 FQNEAQ (reference sequence). The CDR3 nucleotides are TGTGCCAGCAGCTTAGTTGGGGAAAAACTGTTTTTT. Protein product: CASSLVGEKLFF.

The chain is built from TRBV7-9 and TRBJ2-3, with D perhaps TRBD2 (5 bases). The germline gives CDR1 SEHNR, CDR2 FQNEAQ (reference sequence). Trimming stripped 5 bases from V and 2 bases from J, with 11 bases between. This CDR3 is built from 14 residues. DNA of the CDR3: TGTGCCAGCAGCCCCGACTATACCACAGATACGCAGTATTTT. Residues: CASSPDYTTDTQYF.

This chain's CDR3 is CASSLGGGFSDTQYF. In DNA, the CDR3 is TGTGCCAGCAGCTTAGGAGGGGGATTTAGTGATACGCAGTATTTT. The chain carries TRBV11-2 and TRBJ2-3, with TRBD1 as a possible D gene (6 bases). V was cut by 1 base and J by 6 bases, with 14 bases left in between. Germline loops: CDR1 SGHAT, CDR2 FQNNGV. This CDR3 contains 15 residues.

The chain combines TRBV10-3 with TRBJ2-5, with TRBD2 as a possible D gene (6 bases). The germline V gene encodes CDR1 ENHRY and CDR2 SYGVKD. The V end lost 0 bases, the J end lost 4 bases, and 18 bases lay between the germline ends. This CDR3 is 17 amino acids long. The CDR3 loop reads CAISESVWGDLGETQYF. The DNA of the CDR3 is TGTGCCATCAGTGAGTCGGTGTGGGGGGACCTTGGAGAGACCCAGTACTTC.

V is TRBV5-6 and J is TRBJ2-5; the match to TRBD2 covers 9 bases. V shed 3 bases, J shed 5 bases, and the junction held 8 bases outside the gene matches. This CDR3 region has 15 residues. Per germline, CDR1 SGHDT and CDR2 YYEEEE. The CDR3 DNA reads TGTGCCAGCAGCTGGCTTAGCGGGAGTTCGGAGACCCAGTACTTC. Its translation: CASSWLSGSSETQYF.

This chain joins TRBV25-1 and TRBJ2-3; TRBD2 is a possible D gene (6 bases). V was shortened by 4 bases and J by 2 bases, with 16 bases between the two germline ends. Germline loops: CDR1 MGHDK, CDR2 SYGVNS. The CDR3 consists of 16 residues. CDR3 region: CASSGWGAGTTDTQYF. CDR3 nucleotides: TGTGCCAGCAGTGGTTGGGGCGCGGGAACCACAGATACGCAGTATTTT.

DNA for the CDR3: TGTGCCAGCAGCTTGGTGGACGGAGGGGGTACTAGCACAGATACGCAGTATTTT. Protein sequence: CASSLVDGGGTSTDTQYF. The J gene is TRBJ2-3, the V gene TRBV5-4; TRBD1 or TRBD2 may be the D gene (6 bases each). Trimming took off 0 bases at V and 0 bases at J, with 17 bases between the two ends. CDR1 and CDR2 from the germline V gene are SGHNT and YYREEE (reference sequence). The CDR3 extends over 18 amino acids.

This chain uses TRBV28 with TRBJ1-5; 7 positions agree with TRBD1. CDR1 and CDR2 from the germline V gene are MDHEN and SYDVKM. Germline trimming cut 7 bases from V and 2 bases from J; bases unmatched to any gene: 11. This CDR3 spans 16 amino acids. CDR3 DNA sequence: TGTGCCAGCACGGGGACAGCCCTTTCGGGCAATCAGCCCCAGCATTTT. It codes for CASTGTALSGNQPQHF.

This clone was seen a single time. An end of the junction differs from the germline gene, which may be a read error. This chain uses TRBV27 with TRBJ1-2, with D unclear. The CDR3 runs 16 residues. In germline, CDR1 is MNHEY, CDR2 SMNVEV (reference sequence). The CDR3 DNA sequence: TGTGCCAGCAGTATATCATCGGCTGGTGGTAACTATGGCTACACCTTC. Its protein product is CASSISSAGGNYGYTF.

The V and J genes are TRBV5-1 and TRBJ1-1, with a tentative D call TRBD1 (5 bases). Germline-derived CDR1 and CDR2 are SGHRS and YFSETQ. This CDR3 is built from 14 residues. The V end lost 4 bases, the J end lost 1 base, and 11 bases lay between the germline ends. CDR3: CASSIGHGNTEAFF. The CDR3 nucleotides read TGCGCCAGCAGCATCGGACATGGGAACACTGAAGCTTTCTTT. The full variable domain, rest sourced from reference TRBV5-1 and TRBJ1-1, is KAGVTQTPRYLIKTRGQQVTLSCSPISGHRSVSWYQQTPGQGLQFLFEYFSETQRNKGNFPGRFSGRQFSNSRSEMNVSTLELGDSALYLCASSIGHGNTEAFFGQGTRLTVV.